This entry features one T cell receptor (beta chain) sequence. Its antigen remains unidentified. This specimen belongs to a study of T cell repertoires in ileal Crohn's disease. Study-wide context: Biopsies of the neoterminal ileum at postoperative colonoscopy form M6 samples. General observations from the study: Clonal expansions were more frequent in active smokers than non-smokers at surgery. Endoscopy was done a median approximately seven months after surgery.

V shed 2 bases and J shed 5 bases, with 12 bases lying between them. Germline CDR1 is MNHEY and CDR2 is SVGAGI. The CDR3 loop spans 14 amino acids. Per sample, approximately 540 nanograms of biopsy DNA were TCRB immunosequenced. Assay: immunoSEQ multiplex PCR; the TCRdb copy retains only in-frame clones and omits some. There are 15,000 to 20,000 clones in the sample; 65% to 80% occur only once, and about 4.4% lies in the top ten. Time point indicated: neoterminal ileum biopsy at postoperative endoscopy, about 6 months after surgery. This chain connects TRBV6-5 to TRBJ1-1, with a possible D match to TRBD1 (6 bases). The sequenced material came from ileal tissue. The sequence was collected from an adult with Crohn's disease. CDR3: CASSYRGGWTEAFF. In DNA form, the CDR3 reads TGTGCCAGCAGTTACAGGGGGGGATGGACTGAAGCTTTCTTT.